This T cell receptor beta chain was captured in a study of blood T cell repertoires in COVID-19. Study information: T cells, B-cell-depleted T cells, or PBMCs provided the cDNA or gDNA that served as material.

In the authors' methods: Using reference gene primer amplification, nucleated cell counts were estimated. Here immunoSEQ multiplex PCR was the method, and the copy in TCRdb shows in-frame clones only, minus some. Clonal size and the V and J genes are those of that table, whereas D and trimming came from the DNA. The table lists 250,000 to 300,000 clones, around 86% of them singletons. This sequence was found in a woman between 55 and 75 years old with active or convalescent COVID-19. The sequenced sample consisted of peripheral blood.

The CDR3, as DNA: TGTGCCAGCAGCCTGAGTAGCACCTACGAGCAGTACTTC. Residues: CASSLSSTYEQYF. This chain joins TRBV12-3 or TRBV12-4 and TRBJ2-7; no firm D call. V dropped 6 bases and J dropped 2 bases, with 11 bases sitting between them. The length of the CDR3 is 13 residues.